This record covers a single T cell receptor beta chain. It lacks a known antigen. No clone much larger than this one lies a single base away; base qualities are absent. The data are from a study of PD-L1 blockade in urothelial cancer (dated by TCRdb to between 2016 and 2019). The study in broad terms: All patients started therapy around 2014 and received atezolizumab 1,200 mg intravenously every 3 weeks. Somatic, immune and clinical correlates of response to PD-L1 blockade with atezolizumab in urothelial cancer were the focus of an exploratory multi-omic analysis. Durable clinical benefit was defined as progression-free survival longer than 6 months, and TCR features were also tested against progression-free and overall survival. Pretreatment tumor samples, along with matched peripheral blood serially collected before and after atezolizumab treatment, were subjected to TCR sequencing. About 90% of the roughly 29 patients were identified as males with urothelial cancer of bladder origin, and a prior smoking history was reported by 18 of 29 patients. Blood samples were analyzed at 3 weeks after treatment start (second dose) and at 6 weeks after treatment start. A median of around 150,000 T cells and approximately 83,000 unique TCRs was obtained from blood samples, and a median clonality of roughly 0.074 was observed. Pretreatment blood TCR-seq was available for twenty-nine patients, at least one posttreatment blood collection was obtained for around 24 patients, and tumor TCR-seq was available for around 24 patients. In the same patients, pretreatment tumors underwent whole exome sequencing and RNA sequencing in addition to TCR sequencing. Patients had an ECOG performance status of 0 or 1 and had received between 0 and 3 prior chemotherapy regimens. Nine patients achieved durable clinical benefit and approximately 20 did not.

Each PCR received spiked-in synthetic TCR analog templates so that absolute template abundance could be estimated from read counts. Using the immunoSEQ assay, TCRbeta CDR3 regions were amplified from genomic DNA with bias-controlled V and J gene primers. Sequencing of rearranged TCRbeta segments was performed at approximately 20X coverage. Per the source publication's procedure: Clustering was used to correct sequencing errors, and CDR3s were annotated against IMGT to assign V, D and J genes. Only productive TCRbeta rearrangements were used in downstream analyses, excluding out-of-frame or stop-codon sequences. Clonality was computed as one minus Shannon entropy normalized by the log of the number of unique productive sequences. Fisher's exact test with Benjamini-Hochberg correction, using a cutoff of adjusted p below 0.01, was how clones that differed between time points or between blood and tumor were identified. Held by TCRdb, this immuneACCESS table contains in-frame sequences only and omits some clones. Under half of the omission traces to an unresolved V gene where checked; the cause of the rest is unknown. D and trimming come from the DNA, and the V and J calls and clone size come from that table. This sample gives fewer than 75,000 clones in total; roughly 90% of them show up just once. The ten largest clones take up approximately 4.5% of the sample.

Broad study findings and their caveats: Greater expansion of tumor-associated TCR clones in peripheral blood 3 weeks after the start of treatment was observed in patients with durable benefit (n of about 20, p = 0.022). A pretreatment peripheral blood TCR clonality below the median was linked to improved progression-free and overall survival. Because the sample size was small (n of about 29) and many of the analyses were exploratory, the results are meant to be hypothesis-generating.

In the paper's terms, the time point label means: pretreatment peripheral blood. A cohort of about 27 patients with locally advanced or metastatic urothelial carcinoma, treated at Memorial Sloan Kettering on a trial protocol, was included. Peripheral blood mononuclear cells were collected pretreatment and during treatment, at between 1 and 8 total time points per patient. The Qiagen DNeasy Blood extraction kit was used to purify genomic DNA from total PBMCs and tumor samples. PBMCs were collected pretreatment and during treatment and were isolated and stored as previously described. Sequencing used PBMCs, obtained around atezolizumab (anti-PD-L1) treatment. This sequence originates from a man in his 70s with urothelial cancer.

CDR3 protein: CASSRGEGTEAFF. The bases are TGTGCCAGCAGTCGGGGGGAGGGGACTGAAGCTTTCTTT. The sequence is built from TRBV7-9 and TRBJ1-1; D gene: possibly TRBD1, on 5 matching bases. CDR1 is given as SEHNR and CDR2 as FQNEAQ, both from the germline V gene (reference sequence). Trimming at the junction amounts to 6 bases on V and 5 bases on J, and the germline ends lie 13 bases apart. The CDR3 numbers 13 residues from cysteine through phenylalanine. CDR3 DNA only is kept here, 39 bases in frame from base 1.